A single sample gave rise to the 22 T cell receptor beta chains below, sequenced in a study of monozygotic twins with inflammatory bowel disease. TCRdb reprocessed the 5' RACE reads and stores each CDR3 protein as one record, lacking DNA. The data show about 140,000 distinct CDR3 sequences, and the top ten clones hold less than 2.5%. Material for sequencing was blood. These receptors were obtained from a human donor with ulcerative colitis or Crohn's disease, or a healthy co-twin of an affected twin (not recorded which).

The rearrangement uses TRBV7-2 and TRBJ2-2; checking the TCRdb D call of TRBD1 is not possible without DNA. CDR1 is SGHTA, CDR2 FQGNSA, per germline. The CDR3 runs to 15 residues. The CDR3: CASSSTGRNTGELFF.

This chain connects TRBV20-1 to TRBJ1-2. The CDR3 is made up of 13 amino acids. Germline V CDR1 and CDR2: DFQATT, SNEGSKA (reference sequence). CDR3: CSARVGEGYGYTF.

The chain combines TRBV7-3 with TRBJ1-1. Germline CDR1 SGHTA, CDR2 FQGTGA. This CDR3 comprises 15 residues. CDR3 protein: CATNIGPGRATEAFF. The full variable domain, in which reference TRBV7-3 and TRBJ1-1 provide the parts outside the CDR3, is GAGVSQTPSNKVTEKGKYVELRCDPISGHTALYWYRQSLGQGPEFLIYFQGTGAADDSGLPNDRFFAVRPEGSVSTLKIQRTERGDSAVYLCATNIGPGRATEAFFGQGTRLTVV.

The chain employs TRBV5-1 and TRBJ2-7; TCRdb's D call, TRBD1, is unchecked because there is no DNA. The CDR3 is 13 residues long. The germline V gene encodes CDR1 SGHRS and CDR2 YFSETQ. The CDR3 region is CASIDSQGTEQYF.

This chain uses TRBV7-2 with TRBJ1-6. Germline-derived CDR1 and CDR2 are SGHTA and FQGNSA. This CDR3 has 15 amino acids. CDR3 region: CASSLVWQYNSPLHF.

The chain combines TRBV5-6 with TRBJ2-1; TCRdb names TRBD2, which stays unverified in the absence of DNA. Germline CDR1 is SGHDT and CDR2 is YYEEEE. CDR3 length: 16 amino acids. The CDR3 sequence is CASSLVLAGDMDEQFF.

CDR3 sequence reads: CASSLGTSGGETQYF. The rearrangement uses TRBV11-3 and TRBJ2-5; without DNA, the TCRdb call of TRBD2 cannot be checked. Germline CDR1 and CDR2: SGHNT and YENEEA. The CDR3 covers 15 residues.

The chain recombines TRBV5-1 with TRBJ2-1; TCRdb picks TRBD1, but there is no DNA to check that call. The CDR3 sequence is 14 residues long. From germline, CDR1 is SGHRS and CDR2 YFSETQ. The CDR3 here is CASSLSGTANEQFF. Supplemented by reference TRBV5-1 and TRBJ2-1, the full variable domain reads KAGVTQTPRYLIKTRGQQVTLSCSPISGHRSVSWYQQTPGQGLQFLFEYFSETQRNKGNFPGRFSGRQFSNSRSEMNVSTLELGDSALYLCASSLSGTANEQFFGPGTRLTVL.

The rearrangement joins TRBV5-1 to TRBJ2-7; TCRdb gives TRBD1 as the D gene, but with no DNA this cannot be confirmed. The CDR3 runs 16 residues. Germline CDR1 is SGHRS and CDR2 is YFSETQ. The CDR3: CASSLGWGTGAYEQYF.

The rearrangement links TRBV6-5 to TRBJ2-7. This CDR3 is built from 14 residues. Germline V CDR1 and CDR2: MNHEY, SVGAGI. CDR3 region: CASSYLTGPDEQYF.

V is TRBV7-2 and J is TRBJ1-5; the TRBD1 assignment by TCRdb is unverifiable without DNA. The CDR3 totals 17 residues. The germline V gene encodes CDR1 SGHTA and CDR2 FQGNSA. The CDR3 spells CASSLAYRGRPDQPQRF. The full variable domain, with the rest looked up from reference TRBV7-2 and TRBJ1-5, is GAGVSQSPSNKVTEKGKDVELRCDPISGHTALYWYRQSLGQGLEFLIYFQGNSAPDKSGLPSDRFSAERTGGSVSTLTIQRTQQEDSAVYLCASSLAYRGRPDQPQRFGDGTRLSIL.

The J gene is TRBJ2-2, the V gene TRBV6-5; no DNA is available, so the TRBD1 call from TCRdb remains unchecked. The germline V gene has CDR1 MNHEY and CDR2 SVGAGI. This CDR3 has 16 residues. The chain's CDR3 is CASSYDTGIPGGELFF.

The chain recombines TRBV19 with TRBJ2-4; TCRdb returns TRBD2, unconfirmable since there is no DNA. Germline assignment: CDR1 LNHDA and CDR2 SQIVND (reference sequence). This CDR3 is 12 amino acids long. CDR3 amino acids: CASQGLSNIQYF.

The rearrangement joins TRBV20-1 to TRBJ2-7; TCRdb's D call of TRBD2 is untestable without DNA. CDR3 length: 15 residues. Germline CDR1 is DFQATT and CDR2 is SNEGSKA (reference sequence). The CDR3 loop reads CSARDHRRGVDEQYF.

The V call is TRBV10-3, the J call TRBJ2-7; TCRdb's D call of TRBD2 is untestable without DNA. Germline assignment: CDR1 ENHRY and CDR2 SYGVKD. The CDR3 totals 13 residues. The CDR3 is CAISFGGAYEQYF.

This chain connects TRBV9 to TRBJ2-7; with no DNA, the TCRdb D assignment of TRBD1 cannot be verified. CDR1 and CDR2 (germline): SGDLS, YYNGEE. The CDR3 consists of 14 residues. Here the CDR3 reads CASSVYGTSYEQYF.

V usage is TRBV18 and J usage is TRBJ1-5; TCRdb's D call, TRBD1, is unchecked because there is no DNA. The CDR3 length is 17 residues. Germline V gene lookup returns CDR1 KGHSH and CDR2 LQKENI. CDR3 sequence reads: CASSPRGAGKGNQPQHF.

This chain joins TRBV6-5 and TRBJ2-3; TCRdb calls TRBD1, which cannot be checked without DNA. The CDR3 is made up of 15 amino acids. Germline V gene data show CDR1 as MNHEY and CDR2 as SVGAGI. CDR3 loop: CASSYGRGPGDTQYF.

This chain links TRBV24-1 with TRBJ1-5; TCRdb designates TRBD1, a call that cannot be tested without DNA. Germline values: CDR1 KGHDR, CDR2 SFDVKD. The CDR3 is 15 residues long. CDR3 region: CATSSWDRDNQPQHF.

CDR3 region: CASSYSTSARAYEQYF. The V call is TRBV6-5, the J call TRBJ2-7; TCRdb reports TRBD2, a call that lacks DNA to check it against. The CDR3 loop spans 16 amino acids. CDR1 and CDR2 (germline): MNHEY, SVGAGI.

The gene calls are TRBV6-1 and TRBJ2-7. The germline V gene encodes CDR1 MNHNS and CDR2 SASEGT. CDR3 length: 14 residues. The CDR3 loop reads CASTNLLSSYEQYF.

The chain joins TRBV6-5 to TRBJ1-5; TCRdb picks TRBD1, but there is no DNA to check that call. CDR1 and CDR2 from the germline V gene are MNHEY and SVGAGI. The CDR3 covers 13 residues. The CDR3 is CASSSGGSQPQHF.